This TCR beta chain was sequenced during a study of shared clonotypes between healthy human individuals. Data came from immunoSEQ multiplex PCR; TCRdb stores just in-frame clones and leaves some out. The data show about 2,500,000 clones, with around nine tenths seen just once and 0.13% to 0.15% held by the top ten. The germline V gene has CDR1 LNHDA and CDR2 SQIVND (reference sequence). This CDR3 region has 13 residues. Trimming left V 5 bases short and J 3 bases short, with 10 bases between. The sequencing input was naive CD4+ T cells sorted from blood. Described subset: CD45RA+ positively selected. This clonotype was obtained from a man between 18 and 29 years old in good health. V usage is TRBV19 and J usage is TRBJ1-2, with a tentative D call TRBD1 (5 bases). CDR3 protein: CASSPRDHYGYTF. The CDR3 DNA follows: TGTGCCAGTAGTCCCCGGGACCACTATGGCTACACCTTC.